Shown below are 32 T cell receptor beta chains from a single sample sequenced in a study of Ad26.COV2.S vaccination and SARS-CoV-2 variants. Noted treatment: some 19 received Ad26.COV2.S at low or high dose, single or two shots; roughly five received placebo; per-sample allocation not given. On day 63 after the first injection, vaccine and placebo recipients gave samples. The repertoire was sequenced with immunoSEQ multiplex PCR; TCRdb's copy has only in-frame clones and lacks some. The sample holds a few hundred thousand clones, about nine tenths seen once. Sequences were derived from peripheral blood, sampled in a trial of Ad26.COV2.S vaccine versus placebo. All receptors come from a person between 18 and 59 years old who received the Ad26.COV2.S COVID-19 vaccine or a placebo.

The genes are TRBV7-8 and TRBJ2-1; 8 bases match TRBD2. The trim removed 5 bases at V and 12 bases at J, leaving 15 bases unmatched. The CDR3 sequence is 15 residues long. CDR1 SGHVS and CDR2 FQNEAQ come from the germline V gene. The CDR3, as DNA: TGTGCCAGCAGCCAATTCACCGGGACTAGAATCTGGCAGTTCTTC. Translated, it gives CASSQFTGTRIWQFF.

This chain links TRBV9 with TRBJ1-2; D is uncertain. The CDR3 is 11 amino acids. CDR1 is SGDLS and CDR2 is YYNGEE in the germline V gene. The ends were cut back, 5 bases at V and 8 bases at J, with 10 bases in the middle. The CDR3 protein is CASRRSWGYTF. In nucleotides, the CDR3 is TGTGCCAGCAGAAGGAGTTGGGGCTACACCTTC.

The J gene is TRBJ2-7, the V gene TRBV7-7; no clear D. V lost 5 bases to trimming and J lost 3 bases, with 11 bases between them. This CDR3 is 13 amino acids long. Per the germline V gene, CDR1 is SSHAT and CDR2 is FNYEAQ (reference sequence). The CDR3 here is CASSPAGNYEQYF. In DNA, the CDR3 is TGTGCCAGCAGCCCGGCCGGCAACTACGAGCAGTACTTC.

This chain connects TRBV29-1 to TRBJ2-7; tentatively, D is TRBD2 (6 bases). The CDR3 consists of 15 residues. V lost 0 bases to trimming and J lost 1 base, with 13 bases between them. CDR1 and CDR2 (germline): SQVTM, ANQGSEA. The CDR3 loop is CSVEDDSGDSYEQYF. The CDR3 nucleotides read TGCAGCGTTGAAGATGACTCGGGGGATTCCTACGAGCAGTACTTC.

This chain joins TRBV4-1 and TRBJ1-2; TRBD1 is a possible D gene (6 bases). The CDR3 totals 15 residues. Per the germline V gene, CDR1 is MGHRA and CDR2 is YSYEKL. The V gene lost 1 base and the J gene lost 7 bases, with 16 bases spanning the gap. The CDR3 loop reads CASSQGGRYRVGYTF. CDR3 in DNA: TGCGCCAGCAGCCAAGGGGGACGGTACAGGGTTGGCTACACCTTC.

V usage is TRBV7-2 and J usage is TRBJ2-7; possibly TRBD1 for D (6 bases). Germline-derived CDR1 and CDR2 are SGHTA and FQGNSA. Trimming took 6 bases from V and 1 from J, leaving 19 bases between them. The CDR3 has 16 residues. For the CDR3, the DNA is TGTGCCAGCAGGGTGGGGAAGGGCGGACAGTCCTACGAGCAGTACTTC. Its translation is CASRVGKGGQSYEQYF. Together with reference TRBV7-2 and TRBJ2-7, the CDR3 gives the full variable domain: GAGVSQSPSNKVTEKGKDVELRCDPISGHTALYWYRQSLGQGLEFLIYFQGNSAPDKSGLPSDRFSAERTGGSVSTLTIQRTQQEDSAVYLCASRVGKGGQSYEQYFGPGTRLTVT.

The chain couples TRBV7-8 to TRBJ1-1; TRBD1 agrees at 9 bases. The CDR3 contains 15 residues. Germline V gene lookup returns CDR1 SGHVS and CDR2 FQNEAQ. Unmatched junction bases numbered 13, after V lost 3 bases and J lost 11 bases. CDR3 sequence reads: CASSFTVSTGGSAFF. The CDR3 bases are TGTGCCAGCAGCTTTACAGTGAGCACAGGGGGCAGTGCTTTCTTT.

This clone occurred many times. The rearrangement joins TRBV25-1 to TRBJ1-5; no clear D. V was pared by 2 bases and J by 3 bases, with 8 bases between. This CDR3 spans 14 amino acids. CDR1 and CDR2 from the germline V gene are MGHDK and SYGVNS. The DNA of the CDR3 is TGTGCCAGCAGTGAACAGACCCTCAATCAGCCCCAGCATTTT. It codes for CASSEQTLNQPQHF.

The chain links TRBV28 to TRBJ2-5; 8 nucleotides match TRBD1. V shed 4 bases and J 4 bases; nucleotides not matched to a gene: 5. The germline V gene encodes CDR1 MDHEN and CDR2 SYDVKM. This CDR3 spans 14 amino acids. The CDR3 DNA reads as TGTGCCAGCAGTTCCTGGACAGGGTCAGAGACCCAGTACTTC. Translated, it gives CASSSWTGSETQYF.

The rearrangement links TRBV7-9 to TRBJ2-6, with TRBD1 identical over 7 bases. The CDR3 runs to 17 residues. The trim removed 4 bases at V and 0 bases at J, leaving 6 bases unmatched. Germline lookup yields CDR1 SEHNR and CDR2 FQNEAQ (reference sequence). The CDR3 region is CASSSPTGISGANVLTF. In DNA, the CDR3 is TGTGCCAGCAGCTCCCCGACAGGGATCTCTGGGGCCAACGTCCTGACTTTC.

This clone showed up just once. The chain combines TRBV4-3 with TRBJ1-1; no clear D gene. The germline V and J ends were trimmed by 2 bases and 5 bases, with 6 bases remaining between them. The CDR3 runs to 12 residues. Per germline, CDR1 LGHNA and CDR2 YSLEER. The CDR3 sequence is CASSQLGTEAFF. The DNA for the CDR3 is TGCGCCAGCAGCCAACTGGGAACTGAAGCTTTCTTT.

A note on this clone: This specimen includes other DNA sequences encoding the same CDR3. The chain recombines TRBV7-9 with TRBJ1-6; TRBD1 matches at 9 bases. V dropped 5 bases and J dropped 7; count of bases not matched to a gene: 6. This CDR3 is built from 15 residues. The V gene's germline CDR1 is SEHNR and CDR2 FQNEAQ (reference sequence). The DNA for the CDR3 is TGTGCCAGCAGCCCGGGACAGGGCGCCAATTCACCCCTCCACTTT. Encoded protein: CASSPGQGANSPLHF. Using reference TRBV7-9 and TRBJ1-6 for the parts outside the CDR3, the full variable domain is DTGVSQNPRHKITKRGQNVTFRCDPISEHNRLYWYRQTLGQGPEFLTYFQNEAQLEKSRLLSDRFSAERPKGSFSTLEIQRTEQGDSAMYLCASSPGQGANSPLHFGNGTRLTVT.

The V call is TRBV19, the J call TRBJ2-2; tentatively, D is TRBD1 (6 bases). This CDR3 spans 15 amino acids. V lost 9 bases to trimming and J lost 0 bases, with 14 bases between them. In germline, CDR1 is LNHDA, CDR2 SQIVND (reference sequence). The CDR3: CASRERTANTGELFF. The CDR3 region has the DNA TGTGCCAGCCGCGAGCGGACAGCGAACACCGGGGAGCTGTTTTTT. The variable domain in full, with the rest retrieved from reference TRBV19 and TRBJ2-2, is DGGITQSPKYLFRKEGQNVTLSCEQNLNHDAMYWYRQDPGQGLRLIYYSQIVNDFQKGDIAEGYSVSREKKESFPLTVTSAQKNPTAFYLCASRERTANTGELFFGEGSRLTVL.

This chain connects TRBV6-2 or TRBV6-3 to TRBJ2-1; D might be TRBD1 or TRBD2, each matching 5 bases. Germline CDR1 reads MNHEY; CDR2 reads SVGEGT. Trimming cost V 0 bases and J 3 bases, with 12 bases left between them. The CDR3 totals 16 residues. The CDR3 loop reads CASSYSGPNNYNEQFF. The CDR3 DNA reads TGTGCCAGCAGTTACTCGGGACCCAACAACTACAATGAGCAGTTCTTC.

This chain links TRBV7-2 with TRBJ1-2, with TRBD1 matching over 7 bases. CDR1 and CDR2 from the germline V gene are SGHTA and FQGNSA. The ends lost 7 bases at V and 5 bases at J; junction bases unmatched: 13. This CDR3 comprises 15 residues. In DNA, the CDR3 is TGTGCCAGCACTTCCCCCGGGAGGGGGCTTTATGGCTACACCTTC. Protein sequence: CASTSPGRGLYGYTF.

V and J are TRBV6-2 or TRBV6-3 and TRBJ1-2; 7 nucleotides match TRBD1. This CDR3 is built from 15 residues. The germline gives CDR1 MNHEY, CDR2 SVGEGT. V trimming: 2 bases; J trimming: 3 bases; junction bases outside the gene matches: 6. CDR3 sequence: CASSYHRQGDYGYTF. CDR3 in DNA: TGTGCCAGCAGTTACCACCGACAGGGCGACTATGGCTACACCTTC.

The chain employs TRBV9 and TRBJ2-2; no firm D call. V dropped 0 bases and J dropped 6 bases, with 3 bases sitting between them. Germline CDR1 and CDR2: SGDLS and YYNGEE. The CDR3 length is 12 residues. The DNA of the CDR3 is TGTGCCAGCAGCGTAGTCTCCGGGGAGCTGTTTTTT. It specifies CASSVVSGELFF.

The sample holds one count of this clone. In DNA form, the CDR3 reads TGTGCCAGCAGTTACCTGGGGGGGGGCGGCGAGCAGTACTTC. Translation gives CASSYLGGGGEQYF. This rearrangement joins TRBV27 to TRBJ2-7, with D perhaps TRBD2 (7 bases). CDR1 is MNHEY, CDR2 SMNVEV, per germline (reference sequence). Deletions cut 4 bases from V and 6 bases from J, with 16 bases between. The CDR3 covers 14 residues.

This chain connects TRBV5-6 to TRBJ2-5; 9 bases line up with TRBD1. Germline CDR1 SGHDT, CDR2 YYEEEE. V dropped 2 bases and J dropped 5; count of bases not matched to a gene: 4. CDR3 size: 14 residues. CDR3 in DNA: TGTGCCAGCAGCTTTGGGACAGGGAGGGAGACCCAGTACTTC. Its protein product is CASSFGTGRETQYF.

This clone was seen only a few times. The CDR3 DNA is TGTGCCAGCAGCTTCCAGGGCGGTCAGCCCCAGCATTTT. Protein product: CASSFQGGQPQHF. This chain connects TRBV5-4 to TRBJ1-5; a weak D match, TRBD1 (5 bases). The V end lost 2 bases, the J end lost 6 bases, and 9 bases lay between the germline ends. Germline V gives CDR1 SGHNT, CDR2 YYREEE (reference sequence). The CDR3 length is 13 residues.

V is TRBV11-2 and J is TRBJ2-7; 13 nucleotides align to TRBD2. The length of the CDR3 is 15 residues. V shed 6 bases and J 4 bases; nucleotides not matched to a gene: 6. The germline CDR1 and CDR2 sequences are SGHAT and FQNNGV. The CDR3 DNA is TGTGCCAGCAGTACGACTAGCGGGGGGCCTTACGAGCAGTACTTC. It translates to CASSTTSGGPYEQYF.

The rearrangement uses TRBV29-1 and TRBJ2-1; D possibly corresponds to TRBD2 (6 bases). Germline values: CDR1 SQVTM, CDR2 ANQGSEA. The CDR3 has 14 amino acids. V was pared by 7 bases and J by 7 bases, with 20 bases between. DNA for the CDR3: TGCAGCGCTGTATTGGGACTTCCTGGGAATGAGCAGTTCTTC. Translated: CSAVLGLPGNEQFF.

The chain is built from TRBV7-9 and TRBJ1-4; the D gene is possibly TRBD1 (6 bases). The length of the CDR3 is 13 residues. Germline assignment: CDR1 SEHNR and CDR2 FQNEAQ (reference sequence). Deletions cut 0 bases from V and 8 bases from J, with 7 bases between. CDR3 nucleotide sequence: TGTGCCAGCAGCTTAGCAGGACAGGAAAAACTGTTTTTT. It encodes CASSLAGQEKLFF.

The chain recombines TRBV6-6 with TRBJ1-2, with unresolved D. V lost 2 bases, J lost 4 bases, and 8 bases lay in between. CDR1 is MNHNY and CDR2 is SVGAGI in the germline V gene (reference sequence). This CDR3 has 13 amino acids. DNA of the CDR3: TGTGCCAGCAGTTACGAAGTGGGCTATGGCTACACCTTC. Translated: CASSYEVGYGYTF.

The chain combines TRBV30 with TRBJ2-7; tentative D call: TRBD1 (6 bases). This CDR3 is built from 14 residues. Germline values: CDR1 GTSNPN, CDR2 SVGIG (reference sequence). The V gene lost 4 bases and the J gene lost 7 bases, with 20 bases spanning the gap. The CDR3 DNA follows: TGTGCCTGGAAAGACAGGAGTCCCGTAGGGGAGCAGTACTTC. The encoded protein is CAWKDRSPVGEQYF.

This chain connects TRBV27 to TRBJ2-1; 8 bases map to TRBD1. The J segment lost 2 bases and the V segment lost 5 bases, leaving 5 bases of the junction unmatched. The CDR3 covers 15 residues. Per germline, CDR1 MNHEY and CDR2 SMNVEV (reference sequence). The CDR3 DNA reads as TGTGCCAGCAGTCAGCCAGGGGGCCCCTACAATGAGCAGTTCTTC. Its translation is CASSQPGGPYNEQFF.

The chain combines TRBV20-1 with TRBJ2-7; D not resolved. V lost 6 bases and J lost 3, with 9 bases in between. Germline V gene sequence: CDR1 DFQATT, CDR2 SNEGSKA (reference sequence). This CDR3 is 11 amino acids long. CDR3 sequence: CSAEWYYEQYF. CDR3 DNA: TGCAGTGCCGAGTGGTACTACGAGCAGTACTTC.

This chain's CDR3 is CASRGGPDTEAFF. CDR3 in DNA: TGTGCCAGCAGGGGCGGTCCGGACACTGAAGCTTTCTTT. The J gene is TRBJ1-1, the V gene TRBV7-8; D gene ambiguous. V was trimmed by 6 bases and J by 3 bases, leaving 11 bases between them. CDR3 length: 13 residues. Germline V gene lookup returns CDR1 SGHVS and CDR2 FQNEAQ.

The rearrangement joins TRBV6-6 to TRBJ1-6; D is possibly TRBD1 (5 bases). Trimming pared 7 bases from V and 5 bases from J, leaving 18 bases between. Germline CDR1 and CDR2: MNHNY and SVGAGI (reference sequence). The CDR3 spans 16 residues. This CDR3 is CASKPRSGEDNSPLHF. The CDR3 coding sequence is TGTGCCAGCAAGCCCCGTTCGGGGGAAGATAATTCACCCCTCCACTTT.

The gene calls are TRBV5-1 and TRBJ1-1, with D maybe TRBD1 (5 bases). Germline V lookup: CDR1 SGHRS, CDR2 YFSETQ. This CDR3 has 13 residues. Trimming took off 4 bases at V and 4 bases at J, with 11 bases between the two ends. Written as DNA, the CDR3 is TGCGCCAGCAGCATGGATACAGGCACTGAAGCTTTCTTT. This translates into CASSMDTGTEAFF.

The V and J genes are TRBV5-4 and TRBJ2-3; the match to TRBD1 covers 7 bases. Per the germline V gene, CDR1 is SGHNT and CDR2 is YYREEE (reference sequence). V shed 4 bases, J shed 10 bases, and the junction held 12 bases outside the gene matches. This CDR3 has 14 amino acids. The chain's CDR3 is CASSDSDRDVAQYF. DNA for the CDR3: TGTGCCAGCAGCGACTCCGACAGGGACGTGGCGCAGTATTTT.

The V call is TRBV19, the J call TRBJ2-7; 10 bases align to TRBD1. This CDR3 is 15 amino acids long. With V trimmed by 0 bases and J by 3 bases, 2 bases remained unmatched. Germline CDR1 is LNHDA and CDR2 is SQIVND (reference sequence). As DNA, the CDR3 is TGTGCCAGTAGTATAGACCGGGACAGGGGCTACGAGCAGTACTTC. Amino acid sequence: CASSIDRDRGYEQYF. The entire variable domain, with the rest obtained from reference TRBV19 and TRBJ2-7, is as follows: DGGITQSPKYLFRKEGQNVTLSCEQNLNHDAMYWYRQDPGQGLRLIYYSQIVNDFQKGDIAEGYSVSREKKESFPLTVTSAQKNPTAFYLCASSIDRDRGYEQYFGPGTRLTVT.